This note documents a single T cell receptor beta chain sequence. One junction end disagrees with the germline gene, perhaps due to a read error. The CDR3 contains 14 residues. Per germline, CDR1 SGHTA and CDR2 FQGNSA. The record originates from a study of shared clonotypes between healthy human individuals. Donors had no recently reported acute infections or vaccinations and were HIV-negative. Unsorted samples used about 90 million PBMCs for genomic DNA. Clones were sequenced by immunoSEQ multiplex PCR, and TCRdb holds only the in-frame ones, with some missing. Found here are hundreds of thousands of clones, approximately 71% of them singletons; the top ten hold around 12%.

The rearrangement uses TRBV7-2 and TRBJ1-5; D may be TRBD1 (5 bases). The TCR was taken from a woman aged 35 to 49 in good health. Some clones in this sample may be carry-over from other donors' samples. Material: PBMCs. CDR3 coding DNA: TGTGCCAGCAGCGCCACCCTGGGAGGGGCCCTACCGGATTTT. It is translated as CASSATLGGALPDF.